The sequence of this T cell receptor (beta chain) was determined in a study of blood T cell repertoires in COVID-19. Study information: Sources were T cells, B-cell-depleted T cells, or PBMCs; the material itself was cDNA or gDNA.

The CDR3 is 12 residues long. V was cut by 0 bases and J by 5 bases, with 8 bases left in between. Germline loops: CDR1 GTSNPN, CDR2 SVGIG (reference sequence). The table came from immunoSEQ multiplex PCR; TCRdb's copy has only in-frame clones and leaves some out. The sample lists some 38,000 clones, around 90% occurring once. This clone has only a few counts. The genes are TRBV30 and TRBJ2-7; possible D gene TRBD1, 6 bases. Specimen: peripheral blood. The receptor was isolated from a man aged 60 to 75 with active or convalescent COVID-19. The CDR3 protein is CAWSVTGHEQYF. Written as DNA, the CDR3 is TGTGCCTGGAGTGTAACAGGGCACGAGCAGTACTTC.